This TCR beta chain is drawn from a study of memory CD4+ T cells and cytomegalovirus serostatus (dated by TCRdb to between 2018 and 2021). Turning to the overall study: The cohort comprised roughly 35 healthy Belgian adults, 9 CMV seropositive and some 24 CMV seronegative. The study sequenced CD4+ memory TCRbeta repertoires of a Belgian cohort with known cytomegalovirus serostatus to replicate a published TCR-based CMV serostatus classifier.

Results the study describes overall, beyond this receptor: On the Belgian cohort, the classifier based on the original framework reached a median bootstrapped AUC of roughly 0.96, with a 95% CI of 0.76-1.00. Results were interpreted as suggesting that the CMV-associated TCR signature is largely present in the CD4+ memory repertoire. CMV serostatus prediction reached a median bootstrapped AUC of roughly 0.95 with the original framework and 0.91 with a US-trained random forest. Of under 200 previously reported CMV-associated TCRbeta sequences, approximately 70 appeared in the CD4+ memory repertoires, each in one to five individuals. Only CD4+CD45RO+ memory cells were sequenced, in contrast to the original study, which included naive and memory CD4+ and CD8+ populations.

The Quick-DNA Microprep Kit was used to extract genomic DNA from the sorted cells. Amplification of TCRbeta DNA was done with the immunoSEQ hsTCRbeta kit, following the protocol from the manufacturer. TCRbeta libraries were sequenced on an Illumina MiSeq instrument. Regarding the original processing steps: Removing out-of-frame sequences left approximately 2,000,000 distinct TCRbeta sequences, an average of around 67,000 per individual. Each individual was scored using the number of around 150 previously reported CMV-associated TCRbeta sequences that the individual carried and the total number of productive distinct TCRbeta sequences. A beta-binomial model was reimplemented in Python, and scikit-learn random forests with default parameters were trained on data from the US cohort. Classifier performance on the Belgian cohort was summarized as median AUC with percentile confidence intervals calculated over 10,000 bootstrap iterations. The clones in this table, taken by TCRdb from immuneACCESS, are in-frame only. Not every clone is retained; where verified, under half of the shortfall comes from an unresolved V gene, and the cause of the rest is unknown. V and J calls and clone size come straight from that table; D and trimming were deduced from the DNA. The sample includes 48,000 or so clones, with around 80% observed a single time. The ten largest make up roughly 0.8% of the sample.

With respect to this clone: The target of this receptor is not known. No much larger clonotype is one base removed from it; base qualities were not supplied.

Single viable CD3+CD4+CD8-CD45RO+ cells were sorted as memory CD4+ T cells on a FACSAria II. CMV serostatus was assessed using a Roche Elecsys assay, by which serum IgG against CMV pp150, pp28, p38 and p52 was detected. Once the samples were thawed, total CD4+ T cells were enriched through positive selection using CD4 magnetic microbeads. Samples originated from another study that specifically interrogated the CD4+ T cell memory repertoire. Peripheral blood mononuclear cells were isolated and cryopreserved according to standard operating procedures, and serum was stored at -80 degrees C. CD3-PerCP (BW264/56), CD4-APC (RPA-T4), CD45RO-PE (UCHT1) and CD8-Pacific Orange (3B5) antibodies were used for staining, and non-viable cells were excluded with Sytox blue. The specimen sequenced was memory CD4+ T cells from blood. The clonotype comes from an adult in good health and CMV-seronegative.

The DNA sequence reads TGCGCCAGCAGCCCCTTGGGCAGGAGCGATAACTATGGCTACACCTTC. This codes for CASSPLGRSDNYGYTF. This sequence uses TRBV4-1 and TRBJ1-2; the D gene assignment is ambiguous. CDR3 length: 16 amino acids, cysteine to phenylalanine. Only the CDR3 portion is preserved as DNA: 48 bases, with reading frame beginning at the first base. Taken from the germline V gene, the CDR1 and CDR2 loops are MGHRA and YSYEKL. V drops 4 bases and J drops 1 base, leaving 16 bases in between.